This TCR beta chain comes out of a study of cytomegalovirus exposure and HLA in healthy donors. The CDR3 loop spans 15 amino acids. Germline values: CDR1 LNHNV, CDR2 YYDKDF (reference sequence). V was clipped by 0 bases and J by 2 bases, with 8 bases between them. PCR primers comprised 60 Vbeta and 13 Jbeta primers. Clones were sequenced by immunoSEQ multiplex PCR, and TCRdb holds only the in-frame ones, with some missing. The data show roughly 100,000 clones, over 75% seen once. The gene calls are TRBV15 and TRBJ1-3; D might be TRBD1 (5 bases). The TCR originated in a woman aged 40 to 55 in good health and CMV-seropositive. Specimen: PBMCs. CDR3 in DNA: TGTGCCACCAGCAGAGATCCGGGGGCTGGAAACACCATATATTTT. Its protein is CATSRDPGAGNTIYF.